Listed below are T cell receptor beta chains from one sample, sequenced in a study of blood T cells in healthy people across ages. TCRdb itself ran the 5' RACE reads through MiXCR, one entry per CDR3 protein. The sample lists about 1.4 million distinct CDR3 sequences, 59% occurring once. The sample comprised blood. These receptors originate from a man aged 18-30 years in good health. Each CDR3 is given with its conserved first and last residue.

14,TRBV12-3/TRBV12-4,CASSLVGQGGEQYF
16,TRBV5-1,CASSLRDRNLVDTQYF
15,TRBV15,CATSRDEGGYNEQFF
12,TRBV27,CASSVMNTEAFF
13,TRBV28,CASSLGQTGTQYF
18,TRBV4-1,CASSQEGSRLAGRNTQYF
12,TRBV2,CASRGASGEQYF
15,TRBV11-2,CASSPQGALPDGYTF
16,TRBV15,CATSRDLQGWNYGYTF
15,TRBV6-2/TRBV6-3,CASSTEKSWYNEQFF
15,TRBV6-5,CASRGTAWSNQPQHF
15,TRBV15,CATSSSLDRGETQYF
16,TRBV7-2,CASSFPTSGDYNEQFF
17,TRBV25-1,CASSLGALAGTGETQYF
16,TRBV3-1,CASSLGTERMNTEAFF
13,TRBV29-1,CSVGVGGNYGYTF
18,TRBV20-1,CSARDATGEAVSYNEQFF
15,TRBV9,CASSDTSGITDTQYF
14,TRBV12-3/TRBV12-4,CASSLRGRSYEQYF
16,TRBV28,CASSPPSGTEEETQYF
13,TRBV14,CASSQLAREKLFF
15,TRBV5-1,CASIRSGATYNEQFF
15,TRBV6-5,CASSPSWGVNTEAFF
13,TRBV20-1,CTASAPRPGTQYF
15,TRBV10-3,CAISEGQGALYGYTF
15,TRBV15,CATSRVTNEVETQYF
13,TRBV29-1,CSVAQSQSDTQYF
13,TRBV6-4,CASSGYRGETQYF
15,TRBV4-1,CASSPLATSYNEQFF
15,TRBV10-3,CAIKPGTGLGETQYF
14,TRBV28,CASSFAPLKNIQYF
16,TRBV11-2,CASSPLKGLGTGELFF
15,TRBV20-1,CSARALDPGANVLTF
17,TRBV7-8,CASSLGRGGQLPYEQYF
14,TRBV27,CASTPTAGMQPQHF
15,TRBV14,CASSRPGTASVTQYF
15,TRBV24-1,CATSAQSGTRSEQFF
13,TRBV29-1,CSVDAGGSGELFF
16,TRBV5-6,CASSLERTVNTGELFF
15,TRBV29-1,CSVEGGGSTTDTQYF
17,TRBV4-1,CASSQIPRTGSNYGYTF
18,TRBV11-2,CASSSDPSGGTPYNEQFF
18,TRBV21-1,CASSKEGSGGGDTDTQYF
13,TRBV7-2,CASSLDRRKTQYF
15,TRBV7-9,CASSSEQGAREKLFF
15,TRBV20-1,CSADTSGEQQETQYF
13,TRBV7-2,CASGTSGGDEQFF
14,TRBV29-1,CSVEGPPEGNEQFF
15,TRBV6-2/TRBV6-3,CASGNRGQSRYEQYF